This T cell receptor beta chain was captured by sequencing in a study of cytomegalovirus exposure and HLA in healthy donors. Study at large: Inside one of the first data releases sat about 91 million unique TCRs taken from HLA-typed donors.

Details on this clone: Its antigen is unknown.

V lost 5 bases to trimming and J lost 1 base, with 8 bases between them. The germline CDR1 and CDR2 sequences are SGHAT and FQNNGV. This CDR3 has 14 residues. The PCR used 60 Vbeta and 13 Jbeta primers. Data came from immunoSEQ multiplex PCR; TCRdb stores just in-frame clones and leaves some out. Here the sample spans about 79,000 clones, under 80% being singletons. Study-wide points: In an earlier analysis, about 87% or about 30%: the productive usage of most TCR beta V segments.

The sequencing sample was made of PBMCs. The source of this sequence is a man between 35 and 55 years old in good health and CMV-seropositive. V usage is TRBV11-2 and J usage is TRBJ2-2, with D maybe TRBD2 (5 bases). The CDR3 region has the DNA TGTGCCAGCAGCCCAGGACTGAACACCGGGGAGCTGTTTTTT. Its protein product is CASSPGLNTGELFF.